Below, 24 T cell receptor beta chains from the same sample are listed, as sequenced in a study of T cell repertoires in cytomegalovirus infection. A single record per CDR3 protein comes from TCRdb applying MiXCR to the reads. The sample lists approximately 990,000 distinct CDR3 sequences, under 40% occurring once. These receptors' antigens are unknown. The source material was cultured CD8+ T cells from PBMCs, sampled from culture after CMV antigen stimulation. These receptors were taken from a human donor in good health (CMV status not recorded). Some clones in this sample may be carry-over from other donors' samples.

CDR3 sequence (DNA): TGTGCCAGTTCTTGGCAGGGGGCGTACGAGCAGTACTTC. Translated: CASSWQGAYEQYF. The chain has TRBV19 and TRBJ2-7; 8 bases are shared with TRBD1. V trimming: 8 bases; J trimming: 4 bases; junction bases outside the gene matches: 7. Germline V gene sequence: CDR1 LNHDA, CDR2 SQIVND (reference sequence). The CDR3 is 13 amino acids.

The J gene is TRBJ1-5, the V gene TRBV28; D possibly corresponds to TRBD1 (6 bases). Trimming took off 5 bases at V and 2 bases at J, with 10 bases between the two ends. This CDR3 is 14 amino acids long. Germline CDR1 reads MDHEN; CDR2 reads SYDVKM. The DNA of the CDR3 is TGTGCCAGCAGTCGGGGGGCGGGCAATCAGCCCCAGCATTTT. Amino acids: CASSRGAGNQPQHF.

CDR3 sequence reads: CASSQTLNYGYTF. CDR3 nucleotide sequence: TGTGCCAGCAGCCAGACACTGAACTATGGCTACACCTTC. J is TRBJ1-2 and V is TRBV7-2; no clear D. Germline V gene sequence: CDR1 SGHTA, CDR2 FQGNSA. The CDR3 contains 13 residues. V lost 5 bases and J 2 bases, leaving 9 bases between the germline ends.

The chain has TRBV6-5 and TRBJ2-5; D tentatively reads TRBD1 or TRBD2 (6 bases each). The CDR3 loop spans 12 amino acids. CDR1 is MNHEY, CDR2 SVGAGI, per germline. Trimming removed 4 bases at V and 6 bases at J, with 9 bases between. CDR3 bases: TGTGCCAGCAGTTTTGGGGGGCAGACCCAGTACTTC. It codes for CASSFGGQTQYF.

This clonotype was observed a handful of times. The chain carries TRBV7-8 and TRBJ1-2, with 9 bases matching TRBD1. The CDR3 spans 15 residues. V lost 8 bases and J lost 1; bases outside the gene matches: 8. In germline, CDR1 is SGHVS, CDR2 FQNEAQ. The CDR3 here is CASYGQGRDNYGYTF. The DNA of the CDR3 is TGTGCCAGCTACGGACAGGGGAGGGATAACTATGGCTACACCTTC. Full variable domain (missing parts from reference TRBV7-8 and TRBJ1-2): GAGVSQSPRYKVAKRGQDVALRCDPISGHVSLFWYQQALGQGPEFLTYFQNEAQLDKSGLPSDRFFAERPEGSVSTLKIQRTQQEDSAVYLCASYGQGRDNYGYTFGSGTRLTVV.

This chain links TRBV19 with TRBJ2-1; D not resolved. Trimming stripped 4 bases from V and 4 bases from J, with 11 bases between. Germline V CDR1 and CDR2: LNHDA, SQIVND (reference sequence). This CDR3 is built from 14 residues. CDR3: CASSTLGKYNEQFF. DNA of the CDR3: TGTGCCAGTAGTACGTTGGGGAAGTACAATGAGCAGTTCTTC.

The V gene is TRBV6-5, the J gene TRBJ1-1; D unclear. The ends were cut back, 8 bases at V and 0 bases at J, with 10 bases in the middle. This CDR3 is 13 amino acids long. Germline V gene sequence: CDR1 MNHEY, CDR2 SVGAGI. The DNA of the CDR3 is TGTGCCAGCTATTTCGGGTTGAACACTGAAGCTTTCTTT. Its translation: CASYFGLNTEAFF.

The chain combines TRBV11-3 with TRBJ2-3; TRBD2 is a possible D gene (6 bases). This CDR3 is built from 13 residues. Trimming left V 5 bases short and J 6 bases short, with 12 bases between. CDR1 and CDR2 (germline): SGHNT, YENEEA. In DNA form, the CDR3 reads TGTGCCAGCAGCCTGGACTATAGTGATACGCAGTATTTT. Translated: CASSLDYSDTQYF.

This clonotype has just a few counts. The V gene is TRBV2, the J gene TRBJ2-1, with D possibly TRBD2 on 5 matching bases. The CDR3 spans 16 residues. V was pared by 2 bases and J by 6 bases, with 17 bases between. The germline gives CDR1 SNHLY, CDR2 FYNNEI. CDR3 bases: TGTGCCAGCAGTGAACAGCCGGACTTCCAAGGCAATGAGCAGTTCTTC. Residues: CASSEQPDFQGNEQFF.

A word on this clonotype: No conserved phenylalanine or tryptophan is present at the end of the CDR3, so a read error is the likely explanation. The CDR3 nucleotides read TGTGCCAGCAGCTTATCGGGGGATACGCAGTATTGT. This sequence encodes CASSLSGDTQYC. The rearrangement joins TRBV7-9 to TRBJ2-3; D is possibly TRBD2 (5 bases). Between the trimmed V and J ends, which lost 2 bases and 6 bases, there was a span of 6 bases. Germline V gives CDR1 SEHNR, CDR2 FQNEAQ (reference sequence). The CDR3 is 12 residues long.

There are a few counts of this clonotype. This chain links TRBV19 with TRBJ2-6; 9 bases are shared with TRBD1. The CDR3 is made up of 18 amino acids. With 7 bases clipped from V and 0 bases from J, the junction kept 10 bases outside the gene matches. Germline CDR1 LNHDA, CDR2 SQIVND (reference sequence). CDR3 loop: CASTVDRGAPSGANVLTF. Written as DNA, the CDR3 is TGTGCCAGTACCGTGGACAGGGGTGCCCCCTCTGGGGCCAACGTCCTGACTTTC.

The DNA of the CDR3 is TGTGCCAGCACCGGGGACGGAGGTTCACCCCTCCACTTT. Encoded protein: CASTGDGGSPLHF. V gene TRBV27 combines with J gene TRBJ1-6; D may be TRBD1 (5 bases). Germline V CDR1 and CDR2: MNHEY, SMNVEV (reference sequence). This CDR3 spans 13 amino acids. The V end was cut by 7 bases, the J end by 9 bases, with 13 bases between.

Ten or more counts support this clonotype. The rearrangement joins TRBV7-8 to TRBJ1-1; 8 positions match TRBD1. J gave up 7 bases and V 0 bases, and 13 bases lay outside the gene matches. Germline CDR1 is SGHVS and CDR2 is FQNEAQ. There are 17 residues in the CDR3. The CDR3 region has the DNA TGTGCCAGCAGCTTAGCATACGTCCGGACAGGGCGCAATGAAGCTTTCTTT. Its translation: CASSLAYVRTGRNEAFF. The full variable domain, its missing parts supplied by reference TRBV7-8 and TRBJ1-1, is GAGVSQSPRYKVAKRGQDVALRCDPISGHVSLFWYQQALGQGPEFLTYFQNEAQLDKSGLPSDRFFAERPEGSVSTLKIQRTQQEDSAVYLCASSLAYVRTGRNEAFFGQGTRLTVV.

The chain links TRBV9 to TRBJ2-3; TRBD2 aligns across 7 bases. The length of the CDR3 is 13 residues. Trimming at V came to 4 bases and at J to 4 bases, leaving 3 bases not matched to a gene. CDR1 is SGDLS and CDR2 is YYNGEE in the germline V gene. Written as DNA, the CDR3 is TGTGCCAGCAGCAGCGGGACGGCAGATACGCAGTATTTT. Translation: CASSSGTADTQYF.

V usage is TRBV4-1 and J usage is TRBJ1-2; no clear D gene. This CDR3 comprises 12 residues. Germline CDR1 is MGHRA and CDR2 is YSYEKL. The germline V and J ends were trimmed by 2 bases and 5 bases, with 6 bases remaining between them. The CDR3 coding sequence is TGCGCCAGCAGCCAATCTCAGTATGGCTACACCTTC. Translated: CASSQSQYGYTF.

This clonotype was seen just once. The CDR3 region has the DNA TGTGCCAGCAGTACTAGGGACAGCCCCTCCTACGAGCAGTACGTC. Translated: CASSTRDSPSYEQYV. This chain joins TRBV6-2 or TRBV6-3 and TRBJ2-7, with TRBD1 identical over 7 bases. The germline V gene has CDR1 MNHEY and CDR2 SVGEGT. V lost 5 bases to trimming and J lost 0 bases; unmatched junction nucleotides: 7. This CDR3 is built from 15 residues.

This clonotype has just a few counts. J is TRBJ2-1 and V is TRBV7-9; 8 bases are shared with TRBD2. Germline values: CDR1 SEHNR, CDR2 FQNEAQ (reference sequence). V lost 4 bases, J lost 0 bases, and 8 bases stayed unmatched. CDR3 size: 17 residues. CDR3 nucleotides: TGTGCCAGCAGCTCCCGAAGCGGGGGACCCTCCTACAATGAGCAGTTCTTC. This sequence encodes CASSSRSGGPSYNEQFF.

In its sample, this clonotype was seen a few times. The rearrangement links TRBV5-1 to TRBJ2-3, with no clear D. V was clipped by 6 bases and J by 4 bases, with 15 bases between them. The CDR3 is 14 residues long. Germline V lookup: CDR1 SGHRS, CDR2 YFSETQ. CDR3 loop: CASTFDPGADTQYF. The CDR3 DNA reads TGCGCCAGCACCTTTGACCCCGGAGCAGATACGCAGTATTTT. Combining the CDR3 with reference TRBV5-1 and TRBJ2-3 gives the whole variable domain KAGVTQTPRYLIKTRGQQVTLSCSPISGHRSVSWYQQTPGQGLQFLFEYFSETQRNKGNFPGRFSGRQFSNSRSEMNVSTLELGDSALYLCASTFDPGADTQYFGPGTRLTVL.

This chain uses TRBV7-6 with TRBJ2-1, with a weak D call TRBD2 (6 bases). Germline lookup yields CDR1 SGHVS and CDR2 FNYEAQ. V lost 2 bases, J lost 8 bases, and 19 bases lay in between. This CDR3 is built from 16 residues. CDR3 in DNA: TGTGCCAGCAGCTTAACGGGGGAACTTGAGATGGATGAGCAGTTCTTC. The encoded protein is CASSLTGELEMDEQFF.

This clonotype was detected only a few times. The J gene is TRBJ1-1, the V gene TRBV7-9; D gene unclear. Trimming stripped 1 base from V and 7 bases from J, with 13 bases between. Germline-derived CDR1 and CDR2 are SEHNR and FQNEAQ (reference sequence). The CDR3 loop spans 14 amino acids. The chain's CDR3 is CASSLDSGFSEAFF. The DNA for the CDR3 is TGTGCCAGCAGCTTAGATTCCGGTTTTAGTGAAGCTTTCTTT.

At least ten counts were recorded for this clonotype. This sequence joins TRBV28 and TRBJ2-5, with 8 bases matching TRBD2. The CDR3 is made up of 14 amino acids. V dropped 4 bases and J dropped 4; count of bases not matched to a gene: 5. Germline lookup yields CDR1 MDHEN and CDR2 SYDVKM. CDR3 residues: CASSYSGGPETQYF. The CDR3 coding sequence is TGTGCCAGCAGTTATTCGGGGGGGCCAGAGACCCAGTACTTC.

V gene TRBV6-1 combines with J gene TRBJ1-1; TRBD1 is a possible D gene (6 bases). Trimming took 1 base from V and 2 from J, leaving 11 bases between them. Looked up from germline, CDR1 is MNHNS and CDR2 is SASEGT. CDR3 length: 15 residues. In DNA form, the CDR3 reads TGTGCCAGCAGTGAAGACAGGGAAAGAAACACTGAAGCTTTCTTT. Translating gives CASSEDRERNTEAFF.

This sequence joins TRBV5-6 and TRBJ2-7; 9 bases agree with TRBD1. The CDR3 consists of 14 residues. CDR1 SGHDT and CDR2 YYEEEE come from the germline V gene. Trimming removed 0 bases from V and 6 bases from J; junction bases left unmatched: 4. The CDR3 DNA sequence: TGTGCCAGCAGCTTGGACAGGGGGCATCGCGAGCAGTACTTC. This encodes CASSLDRGHREQYF.

V is TRBV15 and J is TRBJ1-1; maybe TRBD1 (5 bases). The V end was cut by 0 bases, the J end by 6 bases, with 5 bases between. The CDR3 has 12 residues. Germline CDR1 is LNHNV and CDR2 is YYDKDF (reference sequence). The CDR3 loop is CATSRETAEAFF. DNA for the CDR3: TGTGCCACCAGCAGAGAGACAGCTGAAGCTTTCTTT.